One and the same sample provided the 29 T cell receptor beta chains below, sequenced in a study of OX40 agonist ivuxolimab in advanced cancers. This table comes from immunoSEQ multiplex PCR, and its TCRdb copy is limited to in-frame clones, with some not included. The table lists 100,000 or so clones, 75% to 90% of them singletons. The sequencing here drew on CD4+ or CD8+ T cells sorted from blood, taken in a trial of the OX40 agonist ivuxolimab. Receptors originate from an adult with an advanced solid tumor such as melanoma, head and neck, liver or kidney cancer.

This clone has just a few counts. V gene TRBV2 combines with J gene TRBJ2-1, with 12 bases matching TRBD2. The length of the CDR3 is 12 residues. V shed 6 bases, J shed 12 bases, and the junction held 3 bases outside the gene matches. Germline V gene data show CDR1 as SNHLY and CDR2 as FYNNEI. The CDR3 spells CASSLAGGVQFF. In DNA, the CDR3 is TGTGCCAGCAGCCTAGCGGGAGGGGTGCAGTTCTTC.

This clone was recorded once. The chain is built from TRBV18 and TRBJ1-2, with 9 bases matching TRBD1. Germline V gene sequence: CDR1 KGHSH, CDR2 LQKENI. The junction had 10 bases not matched to a gene; V was cut back by 5 bases and J by 0 bases. The CDR3 has 17 residues. CDR3 amino acids: CASSSTAGQGANYGYTF. The DNA of the CDR3 is TGTGCCAGCTCATCAACTGCGGGACAGGGCGCTAACTATGGCTACACCTTC.

The rearrangement uses TRBV7-2 and TRBJ2-7, with D perhaps matching TRBD1 or TRBD2 (5 bases each). The CDR3 sequence is 14 residues long. V was cut by 5 bases and J by 2 bases, with 13 bases left in between. Germline CDR1 is SGHTA and CDR2 is FQGNSA. CDR3 residues: CASSLRDGAYEQYF. CDR3 sequence (DNA): TGTGCCAGCAGCCTCCGGGACGGAGCCTACGAGCAGTACTTC.

The CDR3 coding sequence is TGCGCCAGCAGCCCTAGGGACAGCAGGCTTTTGACTGAAGCTTTCTTT. This codes for CASSPRDSRLLTEAFF. The chain carries TRBV4-1 and TRBJ1-1; 7 nucleotides agree with TRBD1. Germline V gene sequence: CDR1 MGHRA, CDR2 YSYEKL. The CDR3 loop spans 16 amino acids. Trimming took 4 bases from V and 5 from J; bases not matched to a gene: 13.

This clone was observed a few times. The V gene is TRBV5-1, the J gene TRBJ1-4; no clear D. Germline V lookup: CDR1 SGHRS, CDR2 YFSETQ. Deletions cut 0 bases from V and 8 bases from J, with 5 bases between. This CDR3 is 12 amino acids long. This CDR3 is CASSLGREKLFF. CDR3 DNA: TGCGCCAGCAGCTTGGGCCGGGAAAAACTGTTTTTT.

The chain employs TRBV2 and TRBJ2-6; D gene unclear. The CDR3 extends over 14 amino acids. V was pared by 6 bases and J by 0 bases, with 6 bases between. Germline V gene lookup returns CDR1 SNHLY and CDR2 FYNNEI. In DNA form, the CDR3 reads TGTGCCAGCAGATGGGACTCTGGGGCCAACGTCCTGACTTTC. Translated: CASRWDSGANVLTF. The complete variable domain, with remaining parts taken from reference TRBV2 and TRBJ2-6, reads EPEVTQTPSHQVTQMGQEVILRCVPISNHLYFYWYRQILGQKVEFLVSFYNNEISEKSEIFDDQFSVERPDGSNFTLKIRSTKLEDSAMYFCASRWDSGANVLTFGAGSRLTVL.

The rearrangement joins TRBV11-2 to TRBJ1-2, with D maybe TRBD1 (6 bases). CDR1 is SGHAT and CDR2 is FQNNGV in the germline V gene. The ends were cut back, 0 bases at V and 3 bases at J, with 14 bases in the middle. CDR3 length: 16 residues. The CDR3 coding sequence is TGTGCCAGCAGCTTAGATCTGGCCAGGGGACACTATGGCTACACCTTC. This gives the protein CASSLDLARGHYGYTF. The variable domain in full, with the rest retrieved from reference TRBV11-2 and TRBJ1-2, is EAGVAQSPRYKIIEKRQSVAFWCNPISGHATLYWYQQILGQGPKLLIQFQNNGVVDDSQLPKDRFSAERLKGVDSTLKIQPAKLEDSAVYLCASSLDLARGHYGYTFGSGTRLTVV.

The chain combines TRBV15 with TRBJ1-1; D call uncertain. CDR1 LNHNV and CDR2 YYDKDF come from the germline V gene (reference sequence). V lost 1 base and J 8 bases, leaving 8 bases between the germline ends. The CDR3 has 12 amino acids. This chain's CDR3 is CATSRAWEEAFF. DNA of the CDR3: TGTGCCACCAGCAGAGCGTGGGAAGAAGCTTTCTTT.

J is TRBJ2-6 and V is TRBV27, with 15 bases identical to TRBD2. The germline CDR1 and CDR2 sequences are MNHEY and SMNVEV (reference sequence). The CDR3 extends over 17 amino acids. V was pared by 4 bases and J by 2 bases, with 0 bases of the junction left unmatched. In nucleotides, the CDR3 is TGTGCCAGCAGTTGGACTAGCGGGAGGGCTGGGGCCAACGTCCTGACTTTC. It codes for CASSWTSGRAGANVLTF.

The chain uses TRBV5-4 and TRBJ2-5; no firm D call. Between the trimmed V and J ends, which lost 1 base and 5 bases, there was a span of 9 bases. CDR3 length: 13 residues. Germline loops: CDR1 SGHNT, CDR2 YYREEE (reference sequence). For the CDR3, the DNA is TGTGCCAGCAGCTTGTTTGCCCGGGAGACCCAGTACTTC. The encoded protein is CASSLFARETQYF.

The chain joins TRBV30 to TRBJ2-5, with 7 bases identical to TRBD2. The CDR3 has 13 amino acids. CDR1 and CDR2 from the germline V gene are GTSNPN and SVGIG (reference sequence). V was pared by 2 bases and J by 6 bases, with 6 bases of the junction left unmatched. The chain's CDR3 is CAWSTLAAKTQYF. The CDR3 DNA is TGTGCCTGGAGTACTCTAGCGGCGAAGACCCAGTACTTC.

This chain connects TRBV2 to TRBJ2-5, with 7 nucleotides matching TRBD1. V lost 6 bases and J lost 2; bases outside the gene matches: 9. The CDR3 loop spans 15 amino acids. CDR1 is SNHLY, CDR2 FYNNEI, per germline. The CDR3 protein is CASRNRGISQETQYF. CDR3 nucleotide sequence: TGTGCCAGCAGAAACAGGGGTATTTCGCAAGAGACCCAGTACTTC.

The chain recombines TRBV10-3 with TRBJ1-6, with a tentative D call TRBD1 (5 bases). Trimming removed 6 bases from V and 7 bases from J, with 13 bases in between. Germline-derived CDR1 and CDR2 are ENHRY and SYGVKD. This CDR3 is built from 14 residues. CDR3 nucleotides: TGTGCCATCAGGGGGGACGGAATGAATTCACCCCTCCACTTT. Protein product: CAIRGDGMNSPLHF.

The chain employs TRBV5-1 and TRBJ2-1, with D possibly being TRBD1 or TRBD2 (5 bases each). With 0 bases removed from V and 8 bases from J, the gap between germline ends came to 21 bases. Per the germline V gene, CDR1 is SGHRS and CDR2 is YFSETQ. The CDR3 spans 17 residues. In DNA, the CDR3 is TGCGCCAGCAGCTTGGGGAGTAGAGTAGTAATGGGGGATGAGCAGTTCTTC. Translation: CASSLGSRVVMGDEQFF.

The J gene is TRBJ1-4, the V gene TRBV11-1; possibly TRBD1 for D (5 bases). CDR3 length: 13 residues. The germline V gene encodes CDR1 SGHAT and CDR2 FQDESV (reference sequence). V dropped 5 bases and J dropped 5 bases, with 9 bases sitting between them. CDR3 in DNA: TGTGCCAGCAGCCTCCGACAGAATGAAAAACTGTTTTTT. It encodes CASSLRQNEKLFF. Full variable domain (rest looked up from reference TRBV11-1 and TRBJ1-4): EAEVAQSPRYKITEKSQAVAFWCDPISGHATLYWYRQILGQGPELLVQFQDESVVDDSQLPKDRFSAERLKGVDSTLKIQPAELGDSAMYLCASSLRQNEKLFFGSGTQLSVL.

V usage is TRBV27 and J usage is TRBJ1-5; D is ambiguous. V was trimmed by 5 bases and J by 0 bases, leaving 2 bases between them. CDR3 size: 12 residues. Germline-derived CDR1 and CDR2 are MNHEY and SMNVEV (reference sequence). CDR3 sequence: CASSHSNQPQHF. The CDR3 nucleotides read TGTGCCAGCAGTCATAGCAATCAGCCCCAGCATTTT.

The chain combines TRBV28 with TRBJ1-1; 7 bases are shared with TRBD1. This CDR3 is built from 12 residues. The junction had 9 bases not matched to a gene; V was cut back by 6 bases and J by 11 bases. From germline, CDR1 is MDHEN and CDR2 SYDVKM. CDR3 in DNA: TGTGCCAGCAGGATCCTTCCAGGGGGTGCTTTCTTT. As protein: CASRILPGGAFF.

The V and J genes are TRBV6-6 and TRBJ1-5, with D possibly TRBD1 on 6 matching bases. The CDR3 has 14 amino acids. Germline CDR1 reads MNHNY; CDR2 reads SVGAGI (reference sequence). The ends were cut back, 7 bases at V and 5 bases at J, with 15 bases in the middle. This CDR3 is CASNPRGAYQPQHF. The CDR3 DNA is TGTGCCAGCAACCCTAGGGGGGCCTATCAGCCCCAGCATTTT.

This chain links TRBV19 with TRBJ2-7, with D possibly TRBD2 on 5 matching bases. Trimming removed 5 bases at V and 3 bases at J, with 5 bases between. The CDR3 covers 11 residues. Germline CDR1 LNHDA, CDR2 SQIVND (reference sequence). The CDR3 protein is CASSAGYEQYF. CDR3 DNA sequence: TGTGCCAGTAGTGCGGGCTACGAGCAGTACTTC.

The rearrangement uses TRBV5-1 and TRBJ2-3; a weak D match, TRBD2 (6 bases). This CDR3 is 14 amino acids long. V lost 3 bases, J lost 2 bases, and 10 bases lay in between. Germline V gives CDR1 SGHRS, CDR2 YFSETQ. The CDR3, as DNA: TGCGCCAGCAGCTCACGGACTATCACAGATACGCAGTATTTT. This gives the protein CASSSRTITDTQYF.

The chain carries TRBV11-2 and TRBJ2-1; D call uncertain. Germline loops: CDR1 SGHAT, CDR2 FQNNGV. This CDR3 has 16 amino acids. Trimming pared 1 base from V and 2 bases from J, leaving 12 bases between. CDR3 in amino acids: CASSLGLTMPYNEQFF. In nucleotides, the CDR3 is TGTGCCAGCAGCTTAGGTCTTACAATGCCCTACAATGAGCAGTTCTTC.

The gene calls are TRBV6-4 and TRBJ2-1; TRBD1 is a possible D gene (5 bases). CDR1 and CDR2 (germline): MRHNA, SNTAGT. V gave up 0 bases and J gave up 4 bases, with 13 bases separating them. CDR3 size: 16 residues. CDR3 sequence reads: CASSDSFDSRYNEQFF. CDR3 bases: TGTGCCAGCAGTGACTCGTTCGACAGTAGATACAATGAGCAGTTCTTC.

This clone was seen once. The rearrangement links TRBV9 to TRBJ1-3, with 7 bases matching TRBD1. This CDR3 has 16 residues. Germline CDR1 and CDR2: SGDLS and YYNGEE. The junction had 5 bases not matched to a gene; V was cut back by 0 bases and J by 2 bases. CDR3 in amino acids: CASSVGEGGTGNTIYF. The CDR3 DNA reads as TGTGCCAGCAGCGTAGGGGAAGGGGGCACTGGAAACACCATATATTTT.

This chain uses TRBV29-1 with TRBJ2-3, with 8 bases that match TRBD2. Germline lookup yields CDR1 SQVTM and CDR2 ANQGSEA. This CDR3 comprises 15 residues. The ends lost 4 bases at V and 1 base at J; junction bases unmatched: 7. CDR3 bases: TGCAGCGTTGCACCCAGCGGGGGTCGCACAGATACGCAGTATTTT. Translated: CSVAPSGGRTDTQYF.

The chain uses TRBV21-1 and TRBJ2-3; the table's D call, TRBD2, has no DNA check behind it. TRBV21-1 is a listed pseudogene. The CDR3 totals 20 residues. In nucleotides, the CDR3 is TGTGCCAGCAGCAAAGATCGGTCTAGCGGGGGGGCGGAAGGCACAGATACGCAGTATTTT. It codes for CASSKDRSSGGAEGTDTQYF.

V gene TRBV7-6 combines with J gene TRBJ2-1; no clear D gene. V shed 4 bases and J shed 3 bases, with 7 bases lying between them. CDR1 is SGHVS, CDR2 FNYEAQ, per germline. This CDR3 is 13 amino acids long. The CDR3 loop reads CASSSHSYNEQFF. DNA of the CDR3: TGTGCCAGCAGCTCACACAGCTACAATGAGCAGTTCTTC. Full variable domain (missing parts from reference TRBV7-6 and TRBJ2-1): GAGVSQSPRYKVTKRGQDVALRCDPISGHVSLYWYRQALGQGPEFLTYFNYEAQQDKSGLPNDRFSAERPEGSISTLTIQRTEQRDSAMYRCASSSHSYNEQFFGPGTRLTVL.

This chain connects TRBV7-9 to TRBJ1-1, with D maybe TRBD1 (5 bases). Germline CDR1 is SEHNR and CDR2 is FQNEAQ (reference sequence). V lost 4 bases and J 0 bases, leaving 6 bases between the germline ends. This CDR3 has 13 residues. CDR3 amino acids: CASSSGVNTEAFF. The CDR3 region has the DNA TGTGCCAGCAGCTCGGGGGTGAACACTGAAGCTTTCTTT.

The rearrangement uses TRBV5-1 and TRBJ2-5, with D possibly being TRBD2 (6 bases). The CDR3 extends over 16 amino acids. V was clipped by 0 bases and J by 5 bases, with 17 bases between them. Germline lookup yields CDR1 SGHRS and CDR2 YFSETQ. The DNA of the CDR3 is TGCGCCAGCAGCTTGGCCGGAGCTAGCGCTGGGGAGACCCAGTACTTC. It is translated as CASSLAGASAGETQYF. Combining the CDR3 with reference TRBV5-1 and TRBJ2-5 gives the whole variable domain KAGVTQTPRYLIKTRGQQVTLSCSPISGHRSVSWYQQTPGQGLQFLFEYFSETQRNKGNFPGRFSGRQFSNSRSEMNVSTLELGDSALYLCASSLAGASAGETQYFGPGTRLLVL.

The sample holds one count of this clone. V and J are TRBV5-4 and TRBJ2-3; D call uncertain. Trimming stripped 3 bases from V and 6 bases from J, with 17 bases between. Germline V gives CDR1 SGHNT, CDR2 YYREEE (reference sequence). This CDR3 has 15 amino acids. The CDR3 DNA sequence: TGTGCCAGCAGCTACCCGACACAACAAGCGGATACGCAGTATTTT. It translates to CASSYPTQQADTQYF. Full variable domain (remainder filled in from reference TRBV5-4 and TRBJ2-3): ETGVTQSPTHLIKTRGQQVTLRCSSQSGHNTVSWYQQALGQGPQFIFQYYREEENGRGNFPPRFSGLQFPNYSSELNVNALELDDSALYLCASSYPTQQADTQYFGPGTRLTVL.